A selection of T cell receptor beta chains follows, all from one sample in a study of identical twins. TCRdb fed the 5' RACE reads into MiXCR, producing one record per CDR3 protein. Of some 1,700,000 distinct CDR3 sequences in the sample, roughly a third were seen once. Sequences were obtained from cord blood. Every receptor here comes from a newborn girl in good health. The CDR3 runs from the conserved cysteine through the conserved F or W. Fields, in order: clone size, D gene, J gene, V gene, CDR3 DNA, CDR3 protein. A D gene is named only where the DNA matches it firmly. Where a row states a size, it is once, few, many or the class of an expanded clone; other rows omit it.

few TRBD2 TRBJ2-7 TRBV12-3/TRBV12-4 TGTGCCAGCAGTTTATCAGACGTTTTTAGCGGGTACGAGCAGTACTTC CASSLSDVFSGYEQYF
. . TRBJ2-1 TRBV28 TGTGCCCCACGAAGGACCACTTTATACAATGAGCAGTTCTTC CAPRRTTLYNEQFF
. . TRBJ2-5 TRBV28 TGTGCCAGCAGTTTCCTCAAACCCGATGAGCAGTACTTC CASSFLKPDEQYF
. . TRBJ2-1 TRBV28 TGTGCCAGCAGTGGCCCTGTGGGTGAGCAGTTCTTC CASSGPVGEQFF
few . TRBJ2-7 TRBV9 TGTGCCAGCAGCCAGGGGGAGGCCTCCTACGAGCAGTACTTC CASSQGEASYEQYF
. . TRBJ1-6 TRBV6-5 TGTGCCAGCAGTTATGGGGCCCTGGTGAATTCACCCCTCCACTTT CASSYGALVNSPLHF
few . TRBJ1-5 TRBV24-1 TGTGCCACCAGTGACCGTCTTAGGGTTCAGCCCCAGCATTTT CATSDRLRVQPQHF
. . TRBJ1-4 TRBV3-1 TGTGCCAGCAGCCAAAACCCAACTACTGAAAAACTGTTTTTT CASSQNPTTEKLFF
. . TRBJ1-1 TRBV20-1 TGCAGTGCCACGGACGGAATGAACACTGAAGCTTTCTTT CSATDGMNTEAFF
few . TRBJ2-5 TRBV5-1 TGCGCCAGCAGCTTGGCCATGGGGGATCAAGAGACCCAGTACTTC CASSLAMGDQETQYF
. TRBD2 TRBJ2-5 TRBV9 TGTGCCAGCAACGTAGGAGCGGGGGGTAAAGAGACCCAGTACTTC CASNVGAGGKETQYF
. . TRBJ2-7 TRBV6-1 TGTGCCAGCCTAAGGTCCCCCTCCTACGAGCAGTACTTC CASLRSPSYEQYF
few TRBD2 TRBJ2-7 TRBV18 TGTGCCAGCTCAACCGGGGGGAGGTACTCCTACGAGCAGTACTTC CASSTGGRYSYEQYF
many . TRBJ2-5 TRBV6-6 TGTGCCAGCAGAACAGGGGGAGGGGAGACCCAGTACTTC CASRTGGGETQYF
. TRBD1 TRBJ1-2 TRBV6-4 TGTGCCAGCAGTGATCGCTCCGATATTACAGGGGGCTTCCACCATGGCTACACCTTC CASSDRSDITGGFHHGYTF
few . TRBJ1-1 TRBV7-9 TGTGCCAGCATTTACCTGGAGAACACTGAAGCTTTCTTT CASIYLENTEAFF
few . TRBJ2-1 TRBV12-3/TRBV12-4 TGTGCCAGCAGTTTAGACAGGGTAATTGACAATGAGCAGTTCTTC CASSLDRVIDNEQFF
. TRBD1 TRBJ1-2 TRBV3-1 TGTGCCAGCAGCCAAGCCTTTGACAGGGTAAATGGCTACACCTTC CASSQAFDRVNGYTF
many . TRBJ1-4 TRBV20-1 TGCAGTGCTAGGGGGGCTAATGAAAAACTGTTTTTT CSARGANEKLFF
few TRBD1 TRBJ2-7 TRBV4-2 TGTGCCAGCAGCCAAGCGGGACAGGGACACCACGAGCAGTACTTC CASSQAGQGHHEQYF
few . TRBJ2-4 TRBV7-2 TGTGCCAGCAGCTTAGCGACGGGGAGACTAGCCAAAAACATTCAGTACTTC CASSLATGRLAKNIQYF
few TRBD1 TRBJ2-5 TRBV6-1 TGTGCCAGCAGTTCCCCAGACAGGGACCAAGAGACCCAGTACTTC CASSSPDRDQETQYF
many . TRBJ2-7 TRBV27 TGTGCCAGCAGCTATAGGCGATTGGACGGGGGAGCTCCCTACGAGCAGTACTTC CASSYRRLDGGAPYEQYF
. TRBD2 TRBJ2-1 TRBV5-1 TGCGCCAGCAGCGCCGGGACTAGCGGGGGCAATGAGCAGTTCTTC CASSAGTSGGNEQFF
. . TRBJ1-5 TRBV12-3/TRBV12-4 TGTGCCAGCAGTTTAGCGCGACAGAACAATCAGCCCCAGCATTTT CASSLARQNNQPQHF
. TRBD2 TRBJ2-3 TRBV5-6 TGTGCCAGCAGCTCAACCCGACTAGCGGGGGTAGGAACAGATACGCAGTATTTT CASSSTRLAGVGTDTQYF
few TRBD1 TRBJ1-5 TRBV28 TGTGCCAGCAGTTACGCGCGCGGGACAGCGGGATTAGCTATCAATCAGCCCCAGCATTTT CASSYARGTAGLAINQPQHF
. . TRBJ2-7 TRBV27 TGTGCCAGCAGGGGATATGCCTACGAGCAGTACTTC CASRGYAYEQYF
. TRBD2 TRBJ2-1 TRBV3-1 TGTGCCAGCAGCCAAGATAGCGGGGGGGTTTACAATGAGCAGTTCTTC CASSQDSGGVYNEQFF
many . TRBJ1-5 TRBV12-3/TRBV12-4 TGTGCCAGCGGCTTATCTGGACCCCAGCATTTT CASGLSGPQHF
few . TRBJ2-1 TRBV9 TGTGCCAGCAGCCGGGGGGCCGACTACAATGAGCAGTTCTTC CASSRGADYNEQFF
. TRBD2 TRBJ2-7 TRBV5-1 TGCGCCAGCAGGGGACTAGACGAATACGAGCAGTACTTC CASRGLDEYEQYF
. TRBD2 TRBJ2-7 TRBV20-1 TGCAGTGCTTCACAAACTAGCGGGACCTACAATGAGCAGTACTTC CSASQTSGTYNEQYF
. TRBD1 TRBJ1-1 TRBV6-1 TGTGCCAGCAGTGAAGGACAGGGAGGCGCTGAAGCTTTCTTT CASSEGQGGAEAFF
. TRBD2 TRBJ2-1 TRBV4-1 TGCGCCAGCAGCCGAACCACTAGCGGTCCGTACAATGAGCAGTTCTTC CASSRTTSGPYNEQFF